The 24 T cell receptor beta chains below come from one sample, sequenced in a study of blood T cell repertoires in COVID-19. Generated by immunoSEQ multiplex PCR, the TCRdb table keeps only in-frame clones and is missing some. Among about 250,000 clones listed, 75% to 90% were seen once. The sample was PBMCs or T cells enriched from blood (not recorded which). These receptor sequences come from a woman under 30 who had recovered from COVID-19.

This clone was picked up one time. The chain combines TRBV27 with TRBJ1-2; D is ambiguous. This CDR3 is 14 amino acids long. Trimming stripped 0 bases from V and 8 bases from J, with 13 bases between. The germline CDR1 and CDR2 sequences are MNHEY and SMNVEV (reference sequence). The CDR3 DNA reads as TGTGCCAGCAGTTTATCTGCCGGACTCGGCGGCTACACCTTC. Amino acids: CASSLSAGLGGYTF.

This rearrangement joins TRBV5-5 to TRBJ1-1; no clear D. Between the trimmed V and J ends, which lost 4 bases and 2 bases, there was a span of 9 bases. Per germline, CDR1 SGHKS and CDR2 YYEKEE (reference sequence). CDR3 length equals 13 residues. Here the CDR3 reads CASSGPPNTEAFF. The CDR3 region has the DNA TGTGCCAGCAGCGGCCCACCAAACACTGAAGCTTTCTTT.

This clone has just one count. The rearrangement links TRBV5-4 to TRBJ2-1, with 7 bases that match TRBD1. Germline trimming cut 3 bases from V and 3 bases from J; bases unmatched to any gene: 6. CDR1 is SGHNT and CDR2 is YYREEE in the germline V gene (reference sequence). This CDR3 comprises 15 residues. The CDR3 region is CASSSRHRGYNEQFF. CDR3 coding DNA: TGTGCCAGCAGCTCGCGGCACAGGGGCTACAATGAGCAGTTCTTC.

J is TRBJ2-1 and V is TRBV6-5; D possibly corresponds to TRBD2 (5 bases). CDR3 length equals 12 residues. The V gene's germline CDR1 is MNHEY and CDR2 SVGAGI. V was clipped by 7 bases and J by 5 bases, with 9 bases between them. CDR3 sequence (DNA): TGTGCCAGCAAACTAGGAAACAATGAGCAGTTCTTC. It codes for CASKLGNNEQFF.

The chain couples TRBV20-1 to TRBJ1-2; 8 positions agree with TRBD1. CDR1 is DFQATT, CDR2 SNEGSKA, per germline (reference sequence). V gave up 3 bases and J gave up 7 bases; unmatched junction bases: 4. The CDR3 has 12 amino acids. The CDR3 protein is CSASWQGAGYTF. The CDR3 coding sequence is TGCAGTGCTAGTTGGCAGGGGGCTGGCTACACCTTC.

CDR3 region: CASSLSWTGGNPAQHF. The CDR3 region has the DNA TGCGCCAGCAGCTTGTCATGGACAGGGGGCAACCCGGCCCAGCATTTT. The genes are TRBV5-1 and TRBJ1-5; 11 bases are a match to TRBD1. The CDR3 is 16 residues long. The V gene end was trimmed by 1 base and the J gene end by 11 bases; junction bases not matched to a gene: 11. Germline V CDR1 and CDR2: SGHRS, YFSETQ.

The rearrangement uses TRBV9 and TRBJ2-1; D not resolved. V dropped 7 bases and J dropped 6 bases, with 11 bases sitting between them. The CDR3 extends over 12 amino acids. Germline V gene sequence: CDR1 SGDLS, CDR2 YYNGEE. The CDR3, as DNA: TGTGCCAGCCGCGGCTCACTCAATGAGCAGTTCTTC. This encodes CASRGSLNEQFF.

The chain uses TRBV3-1 (or the pseudogene TRBV3-2) and TRBJ2-1; possible D gene TRBD1, 6 bases. This CDR3 has 15 amino acids. The germline V gene encodes CDR1 LGHDT and CDR2 YNNKEL (reference sequence). Trimming pared 4 bases from V and 6 bases from J, leaving 16 bases between. The CDR3 reads CASSPTGTPTNEQFF. The CDR3 nucleotides are TGTGCCAGCAGCCCAACGGGGACACCGACCAATGAGCAGTTCTTC.

The chain has TRBV10-3 and TRBJ1-5, with D possibly matching TRBD1 (5 bases). Trimming left V 2 bases short and J 2 bases short, with 10 bases between. CDR1 ENHRY and CDR2 SYGVKD come from the germline V gene. The CDR3 spans 15 residues. CDR3 bases: TGTGCCATCAGTGAGGGCGGGGGGGGCAATCAGCCCCAGCATTTT. It translates to CAISEGGGGNQPQHF.

The chain couples TRBV19 to TRBJ2-1; TRBD1 might be the D (5 bases). In germline, CDR1 is LNHDA, CDR2 SQIVND (reference sequence). The CDR3 sequence is 14 residues long. The V and J ends lost 6 bases and 1 base respectively, with 10 bases between them. CDR3 sequence: CASRTTGSYNEQFF. The CDR3, as DNA: TGTGCCAGTAGAACCACAGGTTCCTACAATGAGCAGTTCTTC.

The chain joins TRBV11-2 to TRBJ2-2, with D possibly matching TRBD1 (5 bases). The germline V gene encodes CDR1 SGHAT and CDR2 FQNNGV. Trimming cost V 2 bases and J 8 bases, with 15 bases left between them. This CDR3 spans 15 amino acids. The CDR3 nucleotides are TGTGCCAGCAGCTTAAACGCAGGGAAGGGGGGGGAGCTGTTTTTT. This translates into CASSLNAGKGGELFF.

This clone was detected a few times. The chain carries TRBV5-1 and TRBJ2-5, with D unresolved. V was trimmed by 8 bases and J by 1 base, leaving 15 bases between them. Germline V gene sequence: CDR1 SGHRS, CDR2 YFSETQ. The CDR3 spans 14 residues. The CDR3 bases are TGCGCCAGTAAGGAACAGCTCCTCCAAGAGACCCAGTACTTC. Amino acid sequence: CASKEQLLQETQYF. Full variable domain (outside the CDR3, taken from reference TRBV5-1 and TRBJ2-5): KAGVTQTPRYLIKTRGQQVTLSCSPISGHRSVSWYQQTPGQGLQFLFEYFSETQRNKGNFPGRFSGRQFSNSRSEMNVSTLELGDSALYLCASKEQLLQETQYFGPGTRLLVL.

The rearrangement joins TRBV5-8 to TRBJ1-1; TRBD1 is a possible D gene (5 bases). The germline gives CDR1 SGHTS, CDR2 YDEGEE. This CDR3 comprises 14 residues. Trimming took off 6 bases at V and 7 bases at J, with 19 bases between the two ends. The CDR3 reads CASTRVGTGVEAFF. The CDR3 coding sequence is TGTGCCAGCACCCGGGTCGGAACGGGGGTTGAAGCTTTCTTT.

The rearrangement joins TRBV5-6 to TRBJ1-1, with D unresolved. V shed 1 base and J shed 5 bases, with 15 bases lying between them. CDR3 length: 15 amino acids. The germline V gene encodes CDR1 SGHDT and CDR2 YYEEEE. The CDR3 sequence: CASSLLFQETTEAFF. CDR3 DNA sequence: TGTGCCAGCAGCTTGCTCTTTCAGGAAACTACTGAAGCTTTCTTT.

CDR3 amino acids: CASSVPQGQTNTGELFF. CDR3 nucleotides: TGTGCCAGCAGCGTCCCCCAGGGGCAGACGAACACCGGGGAGCTGTTTTTT. The chain uses TRBV9 and TRBJ2-2; possible D gene TRBD1, 6 bases. V was pared by 2 bases and J by 0 bases, with 14 bases between. The CDR3 runs 17 residues. CDR1 is SGDLS, CDR2 YYNGEE, per germline. The full variable domain, with the rest looked up from reference TRBV9 and TRBJ2-2, is DSGVTQTPKHLITATGQRVTLRCSPRSGDLSVYWYQQSLDQGLQFLIQYYNGEERAKGNILERFSAQQFPDLHSELNLSSLELGDSALYFCASSVPQGQTNTGELFFGEGSRLTVL.

The chain uses TRBV10-3 and TRBJ1-2; D is possibly TRBD1 (6 bases). The length of the CDR3 is 13 residues. The germline CDR1 and CDR2 sequences are ENHRY and SYGVKD. V was trimmed by 7 bases and J by 6 bases, leaving 15 bases between them. This CDR3 is CAINWGGQDGYTF. CDR3 nucleotides: TGTGCCATCAATTGGGGGGGACAAGATGGCTACACCTTC.

This clone has a handful of counts. The chain links TRBV2 to TRBJ1-5; D is perhaps TRBD1 (5 bases). Germline loops: CDR1 SNHLY, CDR2 FYNNEI. The CDR3 has 14 residues. V lost 6 bases and J 4 bases, leaving 13 bases between the germline ends. CDR3 bases: TGTGCCAGCAGGGGGGAGGGTCAGAATCAGCCCCAGCATTTT. This codes for CASRGEGQNQPQHF.

This chain connects TRBV4-1 to TRBJ1-3; the D is unclear. The V gene lost 1 base and the J gene lost 2 bases, with 3 bases spanning the gap. The CDR3 spans 13 residues. Per germline, CDR1 MGHRA and CDR2 YSYEKL. This CDR3 is CASSQAAGNTIYF. The CDR3 DNA reads as TGCGCCAGCAGCCAAGCAGCTGGAAACACCATATATTTT.

The CDR3 bases are TGTGCCAGCAGTTCGATATGGAAGGGGTCGGAAGCTTTCTTT. Residues: CASSSIWKGSEAFF. The chain couples TRBV27 to TRBJ1-1; a possible D gene is TRBD1 (5 bases). V was clipped by 4 bases and J by 8 bases, with 17 bases between them. CDR3 length: 14 residues. Germline lookup yields CDR1 MNHEY and CDR2 SMNVEV (reference sequence).

This sequence joins TRBV7-3 and TRBJ2-1, with 7 bases lining up with TRBD2. Germline loops: CDR1 SGHTA, CDR2 FQGTGA. The CDR3 has 16 amino acids. V shed 2 bases, J shed 3 bases, and the junction held 7 bases outside the gene matches. The CDR3 DNA follows: TGTGCCAGCAGCTTACAGTCAGCGGGGCTCTACAATGAGCAGTTCTTC. It is translated as CASSLQSAGLYNEQFF. The full variable domain, with the rest looked up from reference TRBV7-3 and TRBJ2-1, is GAGVSQTPSNKVTEKGKYVELRCDPISGHTALYWYRQSLGQGPEFLIYFQGTGAADDSGLPNDRFFAVRPEGSVSTLKIQRTERGDSAVYLCASSLQSAGLYNEQFFGPGTRLTVL.

This rearrangement joins TRBV5-4 to TRBJ2-3, with TRBD2 identical over 13 bases. V trimming: 5 bases; J trimming: 0 bases; junction bases outside the gene matches: 9. The CDR3 totals 18 residues. Germline values: CDR1 SGHNT, CDR2 YYREEE (reference sequence). DNA for the CDR3: TGTGCCAGCAGACGGACTAGCGGGGGCCCGCCTAGCACAGATACGCAGTATTTT. It is translated as CASRRTSGGPPSTDTQYF.

The chain combines TRBV6-5 with TRBJ1-2; no clear D gene. The CDR3 totals 13 residues. Trimming stripped 0 bases from V and 8 bases from J, with 10 bases between. Germline V CDR1 and CDR2: MNHEY, SVGAGI. The CDR3, as DNA: TGTGCCAGCAGTTACTCGCGTCCTAGCGGCTACACCTTC. Translated: CASSYSRPSGYTF.

This chain links TRBV21-1 with TRBJ2-7; the D call TRBD2 from the table was never checked on the DNA. TRBV21-1 counts as a pseudogene. The CDR3 is 20 amino acids. CDR3 sequence: CANSKVDERGACPSSYEQYF. In DNA, the CDR3 is TGTGCCAACAGCAAAGTCGACGAGCGGGGGGCCTGCCCGAGCTCCTACGAGCAGTACTTC.

Remarks on this clone: The sample has other DNA sequences that encode this CDR3 too. The chain uses TRBV9 and TRBJ2-2, with D perhaps matching TRBD2 (6 bases). Germline V lookup: CDR1 SGDLS, CDR2 YYNGEE. This CDR3 is 15 amino acids long. V was shortened by 2 bases and J by 0 bases, with 8 bases between the two germline ends. CDR3 amino acids: CASSVGGANTGELFF. CDR3 DNA: TGTGCCAGCAGCGTGGGCGGGGCGAACACCGGGGAGCTGTTTTTT.